These 24 T cell receptor beta chains originate from one sample sequenced in a study of blood T cell repertoires in COVID-19. Assay used: immunoSEQ multiplex PCR; TCRdb lists only in-frame clones, some missing. The table has roughly 160,000 clones, about 88% seen once. The sequencing input was peripheral blood. The receptors shown here come from a woman of 80 years or more with COVID-19, enrolled during active disease.

This chain connects TRBV4-1 to TRBJ2-5; D gene uncertain. Looked up from germline, CDR1 is MGHRA and CDR2 is YSYEKL. This CDR3 contains 13 residues. Trimming removed 0 bases from V and 5 bases from J, with 7 bases in between. CDR3 in DNA: TGCGCCAGCAGCCAAGATAGTTTTGAGACCCAGTACTTC. This codes for CASSQDSFETQYF.

V gene TRBV28 combines with J gene TRBJ1-2; 9 bases line up with TRBD1. Germline values: CDR1 MDHEN, CDR2 SYDVKM. Losses at the gene ends were 6 bases for V and 5 bases for J; bases not matched to a gene: 7. This CDR3 region has 14 residues. CDR3 in amino acids: CASRGQGKAYGYTF. DNA of the CDR3: TGTGCCAGCAGAGGACAGGGGAAGGCATATGGCTACACCTTC.

The V gene is TRBV28, the J gene TRBJ2-7; TRBD1 agrees at 10 bases. V lost 6 bases, J lost 4 bases, and 9 bases stayed unmatched. The CDR3 runs 15 residues. Per the germline V gene, CDR1 is MDHEN and CDR2 is SYDVKM. CDR3 DNA sequence: TGTGCCAGCAGCCTTTTGGGGACAGGGGCGTACGAGCAGTACTTC. It yields the protein CASSLLGTGAYEQYF.

The V gene is TRBV12-3 or TRBV12-4, the J gene TRBJ2-7; D uncertain. The CDR3 is made up of 11 amino acids. V gave up 6 bases and J gave up 5 bases, with 8 bases separating them. The chain's CDR3 is CASSLVHEQYF. CDR3 in DNA: TGTGCCAGCAGCCTTGTCCACGAGCAGTACTTC.

The chain combines TRBV5-1 with TRBJ1-4; no clear D gene. The CDR3 is 14 amino acids. V shed 7 bases and J shed 3 bases, with 13 bases lying between them. Germline lookup yields CDR1 SGHRS and CDR2 YFSETQ. The CDR3 reads CASQSGWSNEKLFF. The CDR3 DNA is TGCGCCAGCCAGTCGGGATGGTCTAATGAAAAACTGTTTTTT. Full variable domain (rest looked up from reference TRBV5-1 and TRBJ1-4): KAGVTQTPRYLIKTRGQQVTLSCSPISGHRSVSWYQQTPGQGLQFLFEYFSETQRNKGNFPGRFSGRQFSNSRSEMNVSTLELGDSALYLCASQSGWSNEKLFFGSGTQLSVL.

This sequence joins TRBV24-1 and TRBJ2-3; maybe TRBD1 (5 bases). The CDR3 totals 16 residues. Germline loops: CDR1 KGHDR, CDR2 SFDVKD. V was shortened by 3 bases and J by 4 bases, with 16 bases between the two germline ends. The CDR3, as DNA: TGTGCCACCAGTGATCCTCAGGGTAACGCGGCAGATACGCAGTATTTT. Encoded protein: CATSDPQGNAADTQYF.

The chain combines TRBV28 with TRBJ1-3; D not resolved. The germline V and J ends were trimmed by 5 bases and 0 bases, with 8 bases remaining between them. The CDR3 spans 14 residues. Germline loops: CDR1 MDHEN, CDR2 SYDVKM. The CDR3 region is CASSQEVSGNTIYF. The CDR3 DNA sequence: TGTGCCAGCAGTCAGGAAGTCTCTGGAAACACCATATATTTT.

The rearrangement uses TRBV7-9 and TRBJ1-2; no clear D gene. The CDR3 consists of 13 residues. Germline values: CDR1 SEHNR, CDR2 FQNEAQ (reference sequence). V gave up 6 bases and J gave up 3 bases, with 11 bases separating them. The chain's CDR3 is CASSSGEDYGYTF. In nucleotides, the CDR3 is TGTGCCAGCAGTTCGGGAGAGGACTATGGCTACACCTTC.

This clone appeared a single time. The rearrangement links TRBV7-9 to TRBJ2-3; 7 bases agree with TRBD1. The CDR3 is made up of 15 amino acids. Germline lookup yields CDR1 SEHNR and CDR2 FQNEAQ (reference sequence). Unmatched junction bases numbered 10, after V lost 6 bases and J lost 4 bases. The CDR3 reads CASSYRGDFADTQYF. Written as DNA, the CDR3 is TGTGCCAGCAGTTACAGGGGAGATTTCGCAGATACGCAGTATTTT. Full variable domain (missing parts from reference TRBV7-9 and TRBJ2-3): DTGVSQNPRHKITKRGQNVTFRCDPISEHNRLYWYRQTLGQGPEFLTYFQNEAQLEKSRLLSDRFSAERPKGSFSTLEIQRTEQGDSAMYLCASSYRGDFADTQYFGPGTRLTVL.

This chain connects TRBV2 to TRBJ1-6; 7 nucleotides line up with TRBD1. The germline V gene encodes CDR1 SNHLY and CDR2 FYNNEI. CDR3 size: 15 residues. V was pared by 6 bases and J by 5 bases, with 7 bases of the junction left unmatched. CDR3 bases: TGTGCCAGCAGACAGGGGCGAGGGCATAATTCACCCCTCCACTTT. It codes for CASRQGRGHNSPLHF.

This rearrangement joins TRBV4-2 to TRBJ1-6; maybe TRBD1 (5 bases). The V gene's germline CDR1 is LGHNA and CDR2 YNFKEQ. CDR3 length equals 18 residues. Trimming cost V 0 bases and J 5 bases, with 17 bases left between them. In DNA form, the CDR3 reads TGTGCCAGCAGCCAAGATCCCTTAACCCAGGGAAATAATTCACCCCTCCACTTT. This encodes CASSQDPLTQGNNSPLHF.

The V call is TRBV28, the J call TRBJ1-1; TRBD1 is a possible D gene (6 bases). Trimming pared 6 bases from V and 4 bases from J, leaving 9 bases between. The CDR3 has 12 amino acids. Per germline, CDR1 MDHEN and CDR2 SYDVKM. CDR3 residues: CASRLGGTEAFF. The CDR3 DNA reads TGTGCCAGCAGACTAGGGGGCACTGAAGCTTTCTTT.

The chain has TRBV2 and TRBJ2-1, with 9 bases fitting TRBD2. The CDR3 is 15 amino acids. CDR1 and CDR2 (germline): SNHLY, FYNNEI. Trimming took 6 bases from V and 2 from J; bases not matched to a gene: 5. The CDR3: CASSDSGGAYNEQFF. The CDR3 DNA is TGTGCCAGCAGCGATAGCGGGGGAGCCTACAATGAGCAGTTCTTC. Using reference TRBV2 and TRBJ2-1 for the parts outside the CDR3, the full variable domain is EPEVTQTPSHQVTQMGQEVILRCVPISNHLYFYWYRQILGQKVEFLVSFYNNEISEKSEIFDDQFSVERPDGSNFTLKIRSTKLEDSAMYFCASSDSGGAYNEQFFGPGTRLTVL.

This clone was recorded once. The CDR3 DNA reads TGTGCTAGTGGGGCCTTGAACACCGGGGAGCTGTTTTTT. This sequence encodes CASGALNTGELFF. The chain combines TRBV12-5 with TRBJ2-2, with D unclear. The CDR3 sequence is 13 residues long. The germline CDR1 and CDR2 sequences are LGHNT and FRNRAP. Between the trimmed V and J ends, which lost 6 bases and 1 base, there was a span of 6 bases.

This chain joins TRBV12-5 and TRBJ2-3, with 9 bases identical to TRBD1. The germline CDR1 and CDR2 sequences are LGHNT and FRNRAP. This CDR3 spans 16 amino acids. V shed 1 base, J shed 4 bases, and the junction held 6 bases outside the gene matches. The CDR3, as DNA: TGTGCTAGTGGTTTGGATACGGACAGGGGAGCAGATACGCAGTATTTT. Its translation: CASGLDTDRGADTQYF.

V gene TRBV27 combines with J gene TRBJ1-2; perhaps TRBD1 as D (5 bases). Germline CDR1 reads MNHEY; CDR2 reads SMNVEV (reference sequence). The CDR3 loop spans 17 amino acids. V dropped 0 bases and J dropped 10 bases, with 24 bases sitting between them. The CDR3 coding sequence is TGTGCCAGCAGTTTATCCCACACAGGAACCAATTTGGGTGACTACACCTTC. Translating gives CASSLSHTGTNLGDYTF.

The gene calls are TRBV4-2 and TRBJ1-2, with TRBD1 as a possible D gene (5 bases). Trimming cost V 0 bases and J 5 bases, with 13 bases left between them. The CDR3 totals 15 residues. CDR1 and CDR2 (germline): LGHNA, YNFKEQ. The CDR3 region is CASSQESQVDYGYTF. In DNA, the CDR3 is TGTGCCAGCAGCCAAGAGTCACAGGTAGATTATGGCTACACCTTC.

The chain joins TRBV5-1 to TRBJ2-5, with D possibly TRBD2 on 5 matching bases. In germline, CDR1 is SGHRS, CDR2 YFSETQ. The CDR3 loop spans 14 amino acids. Between the trimmed V and J ends, which lost 0 bases and 5 bases, there was a span of 11 bases. The CDR3 region is CASSLETWRETQYF. In nucleotides, the CDR3 is TGCGCCAGCAGCTTGGAGACCTGGAGGGAGACCCAGTACTTC.

The rearrangement joins TRBV5-4 to TRBJ1-4, with D perhaps matching TRBD1 (6 bases). This CDR3 has 15 residues. The V gene lost 0 bases and the J gene lost 8 bases, with 14 bases spanning the gap. Germline V CDR1 and CDR2: SGHNT, YYREEE (reference sequence). The CDR3 sequence is CASSLEGVSGEKLFF. Written as DNA, the CDR3 is TGTGCCAGCAGCTTGGAGGGGGTGTCGGGAGAAAAACTGTTTTTT.

J is TRBJ2-2 and V is TRBV11-2, with 8 bases identical to TRBD2. The ends lost 6 bases at V and 1 base at J; junction bases unmatched: 10. Germline CDR1 reads SGHAT; CDR2 reads FQNNGV. The length of the CDR3 is 17 residues. The CDR3 spells CASRPIRLAGNTGELFF. DNA for the CDR3: TGTGCCAGCAGACCTATTCGGCTAGCGGGGAACACCGGGGAGCTGTTTTTT. The complete variable domain, with remaining parts taken from reference TRBV11-2 and TRBJ2-2, reads EAGVAQSPRYKIIEKRQSVAFWCNPISGHATLYWYQQILGQGPKLLIQFQNNGVVDDSQLPKDRFSAERLKGVDSTLKIQPAKLEDSAVYLCASRPIRLAGNTGELFFGEGSRLTVL.

The chain is built from TRBV6-5 and TRBJ2-1, with 8 positions matching TRBD2. Germline V lookup: CDR1 MNHEY, CDR2 SVGAGI. The CDR3 length is 15 residues. V lost 7 bases and J lost 9; bases outside the gene matches: 14. The CDR3 bases are TGTGCCAGCATTAGGGTAGCGGGACTCCTTGGTGAGCAGTTCTTC. It yields the protein CASIRVAGLLGEQFF.

The chain links TRBV11-2 to TRBJ2-5; 14 bases line up with TRBD2. The CDR3 totals 17 residues. V was pared by 5 bases and J by 0 bases, with 5 bases of the junction left unmatched. Germline V CDR1 and CDR2: SGHAT, FQNNGV. The CDR3 DNA is TGTGCCAGCAGCCAAGGGACTAGCGGGAGCCACCAAGAGACCCAGTACTTC. Amino acid sequence: CASSQGTSGSHQETQYF. The full variable domain, rest sourced from reference TRBV11-2 and TRBJ2-5, is EAGVAQSPRYKIIEKRQSVAFWCNPISGHATLYWYQQILGQGPKLLIQFQNNGVVDDSQLPKDRFSAERLKGVDSTLKIQPAKLEDSAVYLCASSQGTSGSHQETQYFGPGTRLLVL.

This chain joins TRBV3-1 (or the pseudogene TRBV3-2) and TRBJ2-5; D gene uncertain. With 4 bases removed from V and 7 bases from J, the gap between germline ends came to 7 bases. This CDR3 comprises 11 residues. Germline V lookup: CDR1 LGHDT, CDR2 YNNKEL (reference sequence). CDR3 amino acids: CASSLLGTQYF. The DNA for the CDR3 is TGTGCCAGCAGCCTCCTAGGGACCCAGTACTTC.

V and J are TRBV28 and TRBJ1-1; D is ambiguous. Germline V gene sequence: CDR1 MDHEN, CDR2 SYDVKM. Trimming stripped 3 bases from V and 2 bases from J, with 7 bases between. The CDR3 totals 13 residues. CDR3 nucleotide sequence: TGTGCCAGCAGTTTGCGGGGAAACACTGAAGCTTTCTTT. Protein product: CASSLRGNTEAFF.